This T cell receptor (beta chain) was found in a study of blood T cells in healthy people across ages. Study-level results: Changes in expanded clonotypes were possibly confounded, as the CMV status of donors was unknown. TCR beta diversity, measured per million T cells, fell in a roughly linear way with age.

Combining a sample-barcoded 5' primer with a J-beta primer mix, a second PCR ran for roughly 7 to 12 cycles. Each cDNA molecule carried a tag from a template-switch adaptor that contained 12 random nucleotides. TCRdb itself ran the 5' RACE reads through MiXCR, one entry per CDR3 protein. The sample contains fewer than 800,000 distinct CDR3 sequences, about 52% of which appear only once. To note about this clonotype: Its matching antigen is unknown.

The CDR3 runs to 17 residues. Germline CDR1 and CDR2: MDHEN and SYDVKM. With V trimmed by 4 bases and J by 5 bases, 10 bases remained unmatched. The gene calls are TRBV28 and TRBJ2-5, with 13 positions matching TRBD2. This TCR derives from a woman aged 55-75 years in good health. Sequencing was done on a sample of blood. CDR3 residues: CASSSRTSGSFPETQYF. The CDR3 nucleotides read TGTGCCAGCAGTTCGCGGACTAGCGGGAGTTTTCCGGAGACCCAGTACTTC.